This is a list of T cell receptor beta chains from one sample in a study of T cell responses to AZD1222 COVID-19 vaccine. Here immunoSEQ multiplex PCR was the method, and the copy in TCRdb shows in-frame clones only, minus some. The sample contains some 180,000 clones, roughly nine tenths of which appear only once. This specimen was peripheral blood, taken 28 days after the second AZD1222 dose. These receptors originate from an adult who received the AZD1222 COVID-19 vaccine. CDR3s include the opening cysteine and the closing phenylalanine or tryptophan. D genes are given only for firm matches. A clone size is listed for some rows: how often the clone was seen (once, few, many), or a class if it is expanded.

d_call j_call v_call clone_size cdr3_aa cdr3_nt
TRBD1 TRBJ1-2 TRBV6-5 - CASYGQGRSGYTF TGTGCCAGCTACGGACAGGGGAGGTCTGGCTACACCTTC
TRBD1 TRBJ1-1 TRBV6-5 - CASSLPGQVNTEAFF TGTGCCAGCAGCCTCCCGGGACAGGTGAACACTGAAGCTTTCTTT
- TRBJ1-1 TRBV19 - CASRSPVLNTEAFF TGTGCCAGTAGGTCCCCGGTTCTAAACACTGAAGCTTTCTTT
TRBD1 TRBJ1-5 TRBV6-5 - CASSPGQEHQPQHF TGTGCCAGCAGCCCGGGACAGGAACATCAGCCCCAGCATTTT
TRBD1 TRBJ1-1 TRBV9 - CASSGRQGVGTEAFF TGTGCCAGCAGCGGAAGACAGGGGGTGGGCACTGAAGCTTTCTTT
- TRBJ1-2 TRBV2 few CASLGGEASYGYTF TGTGCCAGCTTGGGTGGGGAAGCTAGCTATGGCTACACCTTC
- TRBJ1-1 TRBV10-3 - CAIKGGENTEAFF TGTGCCATCAAGGGGGGTGAAAACACTGAAGCTTTCTTT
- TRBJ1-2 TRBV12-3/TRBV12-4 - CASSPDTYGYTF TGTGCCAGCAGTCCCGACACCTATGGCTACACCTTC
TRBD2 TRBJ2-3 TRBV27 - CAPSVAGRTDTQYF TGTGCCCCCTCCGTAGCGGGAAGGACAGATACGCAGTATTTT
TRBD1 TRBJ1-6 TRBV7-3 - CASSEGQAGNSPLHF TGTGCCAGCAGCGAGGGACAGGCGGGAAATTCACCCCTCCACTTT
TRBD1 TRBJ2-5 TRBV10-1 - CASSATGQGTQYF TGCGCCAGCAGTGCGACAGGGCAGGGGACCCAGTACTTC
TRBD1 TRBJ2-7 TRBV5-1 - CASSQDRGYEQYF TGCGCCAGCAGCCAGGACAGGGGCTACGAGCAGTACTTC
- TRBJ1-2 TRBV29-1 - CSVDRDGIGYTF TGCAGCGTTGACAGGGACGGAATCGGCTACACCTTC
- TRBJ2-7 TRBV7-9 - CASSLGSGEQYF TGTGCCAGCAGCTTAGGGTCGGGGGAGCAGTACTTC
- TRBJ1-6 TRBV7-3 once CASSSQGSPLHF TGTGCCAGCAGCTCCCAAGGTTCACCCCTCCACTTT
- TRBJ2-5 TRBV10-3 - CAISEGQYKETQYF TGTGCCATCAGTGAGGGACAGTACAAAGAGACCCAGTACTTC
- TRBJ1-4 TRBV15 once CATSRELVAANEKLFF TGTGCCACCAGCAGAGAATTAGTGGCCGCTAATGAAAAACTGTTTTTT
- TRBJ1-6 TRBV7-6 once CASSLGSSYNSPLHF TGTGCCAGCAGCTTAGGGAGCTCCTATAATTCACCCCTCCACTTT
- TRBJ2-1 TRBV10-3 - CAISESGRGNEQFF TGTGCCATCAGTGAGTCTGGCCGGGGCAATGAGCAGTTCTTC
- TRBJ2-7 TRBV3-1/TRBV3-2 - CASSFSRYEQYF TGTGCCAGCAGCTTCTCTAGATACGAGCAGTACTTC
TRBD1 TRBJ2-7 TRBV24-1 - CATSDSGTGGFEQYF TGTGCCACCAGTGACTCCGGGACAGGGGGCTTCGAGCAGTACTTC
- TRBJ2-3 TRBV27 - CASSWGSTDTQYF TGTGCCAGCAGTTGGGGCAGCACAGATACGCAGTATTTT
TRBD1 TRBJ2-2 TRBV7-9 - CASSLLRGQDPNTGELFF TGTGCCAGCAGCTTATTGAGGGGACAGGACCCGAACACCGGGGAGCTGTTTTTT
- TRBJ1-4 TRBV12-3/TRBV12-4 - CASSFGYEKLFF TGTGCCAGCAGTTTCGGTTACGAAAAACTGTTTTTT
- TRBJ1-4 TRBV5-1 - CASSLGPRSRNEKLFF TGCGCCAGCAGCTTAGGCCCACGGAGCCGTAATGAAAAACTGTTTTTT
TRBD1 TRBJ2-1 TRBV24-1 - CATSDQGQGWNEQFF TGTGCCACCAGTGATCAGGGACAGGGGTGGAATGAGCAGTTCTTC
TRBD2 TRBJ2-4 TRBV4-2 - CASSQDWTSGGNIQYF TGTGCCAGCAGCCAAGATTGGACTAGCGGGGGAAACATTCAGTACTTC
TRBD1 TRBJ1-5 TRBV4-2 few CASSQRDRAQPQHF TGTGCCAGCAGCCAACGGGACAGGGCACAGCCCCAGCATTTT
TRBD1 TRBJ1-3 TRBV18 - CASSPPGQTGNTIYF TGTGCCAGCTCACCACCGGGACAGACAGGAAACACCATATATTTT
- TRBJ2-5 TRBV5-1 - CASSLQQGAVETQYF TGCGCCAGCAGCCTCCAACAGGGTGCGGTAGAGACCCAGTACTTC
TRBD1 TRBJ2-3 TRBV29-1 - CSVAQGIEQYF TGCAGCGTCGCACAGGGGATTGAGCAGTATTTT
TRBD1 TRBJ2-7 TRBV7-3 - CASSPTGGSYEQYF TGTGCCAGCAGCCCTACAGGGGGCTCCTACGAGCAGTACTTC